This entry lists 10 T cell receptor beta chains sequenced from one sample in a study of yellow fever vaccine responses in identical twins. TCRdb itself ran the RT-PCR reads through MiXCR, one entry per CDR3 protein. The sample has just under 3,500 distinct CDR3 sequences, over 75% seen once. This material consisted of T cells from blood (PBMCs), unsorted or a sorted subset (not recorded which), taken before or after yellow fever vaccination (not recorded which). The receptor source for this set is a woman aged 18-35 years who received the yellow fever vaccine.

The chain is built from TRBV4-1 and TRBJ2-1, with a weak D call TRBD1 (7 bases). From germline, CDR1 is MGHRA and CDR2 YSYEKL. The CDR3 totals 16 residues. V lost 0 bases, J lost 7 bases, and 16 bases lay in between. The CDR3: CASSQDGQGGRNEQFF. CDR3 nucleotide sequence: TGCGCCAGCAGCCAAGACGGCCAGGGGGGTCGGAATGAGCAGTTCTTC.

The chain joins TRBV29-1 to TRBJ2-7, with D tentatively TRBD1 (6 bases). Trimming removed 4 bases from V and 2 bases from J, with 15 bases in between. The CDR3 length is 14 residues. Germline CDR1 reads SQVTM; CDR2 reads ANQGSEA. The chain's CDR3 is CSVVVTGHTYEQYF. In nucleotides, the CDR3 is TGCAGCGTTGTTGTTACAGGGCATACCTACGAGCAGTACTTC.

The chain employs TRBV5-1 and TRBJ2-5; D call uncertain. In germline, CDR1 is SGHRS, CDR2 YFSETQ. V shed 2 bases and J shed 5 bases, with 16 bases lying between them. This CDR3 has 15 amino acids. The CDR3 region is CASSFTWGLSETQYF. The CDR3 coding sequence is TGCGCCAGCAGCTTCACGTGGGGTTTGAGTGAGACCCAGTACTTC.

The chain is built from TRBV9 and TRBJ2-5; 11 nucleotides agree with TRBD2. Germline values: CDR1 SGDLS, CDR2 YYNGEE. The CDR3 covers 17 residues. V was pared by 0 bases and J by 1 base, with 5 bases of the junction left unmatched. The CDR3 DNA follows: TGTGCCAGCAGCGTAGCGGGGGGACTAGCGGTCCAAGAGACCCAGTACTTC. It yields the protein CASSVAGGLAVQETQYF. Supplemented by reference TRBV9 and TRBJ2-5, the full variable domain reads DSGVTQTPKHLITATGQRVTLRCSPRSGDLSVYWYQQSLDQGLQFLIQYYNGEERAKGNILERFSAQQFPDLHSELNLSSLELGDSALYFCASSVAGGLAVQETQYFGPGTRLLVL.

The chain employs TRBV4-1 and TRBJ2-2; D call uncertain. Per germline, CDR1 MGHRA and CDR2 YSYEKL. The V gene lost 2 bases and the J gene lost 4 bases, with 8 bases spanning the gap. The CDR3 contains 14 residues. The CDR3, as DNA: TGCGCCAGCAGCCAAAGCCTTGGCACCGGGGAGCTGTTTTTT. This codes for CASSQSLGTGELFF.

Only a few counts were recorded for this clonotype. The CDR3 region is CASSVASGGYTGELFF. The CDR3 DNA is TGTGCCAGCAGTGTGGCTAGCGGGGGGTACACCGGGGAGCTGTTTTTT. V is TRBV2 and J is TRBJ2-2; 11 positions match TRBD2. Unmatched junction bases numbered 4, after V lost 4 bases and J lost 3 bases. This CDR3 has 16 residues. From germline, CDR1 is SNHLY and CDR2 FYNNEI.

The J gene is TRBJ2-5, the V gene TRBV18; TRBD2 aligns across 8 bases. V was pared by 1 base and J by 4 bases, with 5 bases of the junction left unmatched. Germline CDR1 reads KGHSH; CDR2 reads LQKENI. The CDR3 contains 15 residues. The CDR3 loop is CASSPLAAGGETQYF. The CDR3 nucleotides read TGTGCCAGCTCACCACTTGCTGCGGGAGGAGAGACCCAGTACTTC.

The V and J genes are TRBV5-4 and TRBJ2-1; D unresolved. There are 12 residues in the CDR3. V lost 1 base to trimming and J lost 8 bases, with 7 bases between them. CDR1 and CDR2 (germline): SGHNT, YYREEE (reference sequence). The CDR3 DNA reads TGTGCCAGCAGCTTGCTAGACTATGAGCAGTTCTTC. It specifies CASSLLDYEQFF. The whole variable domain, filled in from reference TRBV5-4 and TRBJ2-1, reads ETGVTQSPTHLIKTRGQQVTLRCSSQSGHNTVSWYQQALGQGPQFIFQYYREEENGRGNFPPRFSGLQFPNYSSELNVNALELDDSALYLCASSLLDYEQFFGPGTRLTVL.

The chain couples TRBV20-1 to TRBJ2-3, with D possibly TRBD2 on 6 matching bases. Trimming pared 0 bases from V and 4 bases from J, leaving 14 bases between. This CDR3 contains 15 residues. The germline V gene encodes CDR1 DFQATT and CDR2 SNEGSKA (reference sequence). CDR3 sequence reads: CSARDYLLAPDTQYF. CDR3 coding DNA: TGCAGTGCTAGAGATTATTTACTAGCCCCAGATACGCAGTATTTT.

V usage is TRBV6-5 and J usage is TRBJ2-7; D remains unclear. This CDR3 is built from 12 residues. Germline loops: CDR1 MNHEY, CDR2 SVGAGI. The V end lost 0 bases, the J end lost 2 bases, and 2 bases lay between the germline ends. DNA of the CDR3: TGTGCCAGCAGTTACTCCACCTACGAGCAGTACTTC. The encoded protein is CASSYSTYEQYF.